This paragraph covers one T cell receptor beta chain sequence. This clonotype was observed a few times. No cognate antigen has been identified for it. No base qualities exist here, and no much larger clone lies one base off it. This sample was taken from a study of blood T cells in healthy people across ages (dated by TCRdb to the mid-2010s). About the investigation overall: In model experiments, template switching captured about one uniquely barcoded TCR beta cDNA molecule for every two T cells. Using deep sequencing normalized with unique cDNA molecular identifiers, the study measured how TCR beta repertoire diversity changes with age. Donors were grouped into four age groups: young (average about 15 years), middle-aged (about 38), aged (around 56) and long-lived (just over 80). For two donors (one aged 18 to 30 and one aged 80 or older), the study analyzed two additional independent replicas of 1 million unique cDNA reads from the same blood draw.

Between the V and J ends, shortened by 2 bases and 1 base respectively, the junction contains 18 bases. From the cysteine through the phenylalanine, the CDR3 covers 16 amino acids. CDR3 DNA only is kept here, 48 bases in frame from base 1. CDR1 and CDR2 (DFQATT, SNEGSKA) derive from the germline V gene (reference sequence). The research as a whole found: Observed TCR beta diversity per million T cells fell roughly linearly with age, and a significant reduction was already apparent by age around 39. Bulk unsorted PBMC profiling prevented conclusive comparison of naive and antigen-experienced compartments. Estimates of total diversity from one million sequenced T cells were regarded as lower bounds and underestimates. The long-lived group showed more naive CD4+ T cells, fewer expanded clones and increased TCR diversity than the aged group, suggesting age selection. A strong correlation was found between observed TCR beta diversity and the percentage of naive T cells measured by flow cytometry. Because donor CMV infection status was unknown, age-related changes in expanded clonotypes were potentially confounded.

Systemically healthy Caucasian individuals from Russia, 39 in total and aged about 6 to 95 years, were included as donors. Approximately 9.7 milliliters of peripheral blood were drawn from each donor into EDTA-treated Vacutainer tubes. Ficoll-Paque density-gradient centrifugation was used to isolate PBMCs, with at least 7 million obtained per sample. Total RNA, at least 5 micrograms per sample, was extracted from PBMCs with Trizol reagent. The percentages of naive CD45RAhigh/CD27high T cells were determined by flow cytometry on a PBMC aliquot from every donor. Library generation was performed with 5' RACE. TCRdb lists the instrument as Illumina HiSeq 2500. A second PCR of about 6 to 11 cycles was run with a J-beta primer mix and a sample-barcoded 5' primer. A template-switch 5' adaptor carrying 12 random nucleotides introduced a unique molecular identifier onto each TCR beta cDNA molecule. Each sample yielded at least 3 million CDR3-containing paired-end reads. All of the RNA was converted into first-strand cDNA using the Mint cDNA synthesis kit, with a TRBC-specific oligonucleotide serving as the primer. All cDNA was treated with uracil-DNA glycosylase and then went through a first 18-cycle PCR with the universal primers M1SS and BC2_uni_R. The authors processed their data as follows. Normalization of each sample was performed by random selection of 1 million high-quality reads, each carrying a distinct molecular identifier. Instead of being binned into consensus sequences, reads with shared molecular identifiers were discarded. MiTCR, set to a Q25 quality threshold and the strictest error-elimination algorithm, was used for CDR3 identification, clonotype clustering and error correction. A nonparametric unseen species model with Euler transformation was used to estimate lower-bound total TCR beta diversity. TCRdb passed the public sequencing reads through fastp at Q25 and MiXCR, retaining productive beta sequences. When rows share a CDR3 protein, they turn into one entry using the most common DNA and genes. The V and J calls and clone size are TCRdb's, not the authors'. For this sample the table gives around 1,000,000 distinct CDR3 sequences, of which approximately 26% were detected only once. In total, the top ten clones hold around 0.75% of the sample.

This sample was also put to use in a study of T cells of mothers and their children. The second study's paper adds: Nine systemically healthy Caucasian individuals, comprising three mothers and their six children, were included as donors. cDNA synthesis consumed the entire amount of extracted RNA, loaded at around 1.4 ug RNA in each 15 ul reaction. In the second PCR, sample barcodes and 2-4 random nucleotides were introduced via the M1S primer. Each mother yielded over 9 million TCR beta CDR3 reads and each child 3 million to 3.5 million reads. Thymic selection shapes the output of TCR recombination in a similar way in related and unrelated pairs, and inherited differences have a minor effect. Normalized repertoire overlap in related mother-child pairs was always slightly higher than in unrelated mother-child pairs, but the difference was never significant. With a sensitivity of approximately 92 clones per million clonotypes, no persistent microchimeric T cell clones were detected. In the study, deep NGS was used to compare the TCR beta repertoires of mothers and children, and features distinguishing related mother-child pairs from unrelated individuals were sought. Mothers averaged about 37 +/- 4 years of age and children averaged about 10 +/- 4 years. After adapters were ligated using NEBNext reagents, the libraries underwent 100+100 nt paired-end sequencing on an Illumina HiSeq 2000. Mother and child libraries were prepared a month apart and sequenced in separate runs to prevent cross-contamination. Between roughly 500,000 and 2,000,000 distinct TCR beta clonotypes were identified per donor. Naive TCR beta clonotypes were estimated from low-frequency clonotypes matched to each donor's FACS-determined naive share, without sorting.

This receptor was identified in a girl aged 2 to 9 in good health. The sequence links TRBV20-1 to TRBJ2-7; possibly the D gene is TRBD1, per 5 matching bases. Material for sequencing was blood. CDR3 loop: CSARTRGGRTSYEQYF. The DNA sequence is as follows: TGCAGTGCTAGAACAAGGGGTGGGCGAACGTCCTACGAGCAGTACTTC.